This entry describes one T cell receptor beta chain. Deep-level running was used for the assay. Original processing methods: Without quality scores, immunoSEQ junctional reads could not be filtered like full-length reads. The protocol was immunoSEQ multiplex PCR, while the TCRdb copy is restricted to in-frame clones and leaves out a portion. The V and J calls and clone size were taken over from that table, and D and trimming were inferred from the DNA. The table records roughly 550,000 clones, roughly 96% of them present only once. Naive CD8 cells comprised CD45RO-negative, CCR7-positively selected cells, excluding terminally differentiated effector memory CD45RA+ cells. Recent acute infections and vaccinations were absent in the healthy HIV-negative adult donors. The V and J ends lost 6 bases and 4 bases, in that order; junction bases with no gene match: 12. CDR1 is LNHDA and CDR2 is SQIVND in the germline V gene (reference sequence). This CDR3 has 16 residues.

The data originate from a study of shared clonotypes between healthy human individuals. Overall study context: The cohort had a couple of women and three men, ages 18 to 49.

Sample: naive CD8+ T cells sorted from blood. The receptor was derived from a woman aged 30 to 39 in good health. This sequence joins TRBV19 and TRBJ1-5, with 7 bases that match TRBD1. The CDR3 here is CASRTGWLQSNQPQHF. In DNA form, the CDR3 reads TGTGCCAGTAGGACAGGGTGGCTCCAATCTAATCAGCCCCAGCATTTT.